Each of the 21 T cell receptor beta chains below was sequenced from the same sample in a study of T cells in Graves' hyperthyroidism and ophthalmopathy. TCR beta CDR3 region amplification was performed from RNA transcripts. The HTBI primer set was used in a first-round RT-PCR of the TCR CDR3. TCRdb analysed the multiplex PCR reads with MiXCR anew, one entry per CDR3 protein. The sample includes over 650,000 distinct CDR3 sequences, 45% seen only once; the top ten take under 8.5%. Sequences were obtained from peripheral blood or thyroid tissue (not recorded which). These receptors all stem from an adult man with Graves' disease, either hyperthyroidism or ophthalmopathy (not recorded which).

The sample holds many counts of this clonotype. The chain combines TRBV7-9 with TRBJ2-7, with D perhaps being TRBD1 or TRBD2 (7 bases each). The CDR3 runs to 17 residues. V dropped 4 bases and J dropped 2 bases, with 21 bases sitting between them. Germline CDR1 and CDR2: SEHNR and FQNEAQ (reference sequence). The CDR3 spells CASSSTLSGTATYEQYF. DNA for the CDR3: TGTGCCAGCAGCTCAACCCTCAGCGGGACAGCGACCTACGAGCAGTACTTC.

In this sample, this clonotype turned up a few times. Given a much more abundant clone one base away, this may be a read error. The genes are TRBV6-1 and TRBJ1-1; D is unresolved. V was clipped by 7 bases and J by 0 bases, with 6 bases between them. This CDR3 region has 12 residues. CDR1 and CDR2 (germline): MNHNS, SASEGT. The CDR3 sequence is CASNPLNTEAFF. Here the CDR3 DNA reads TGTGCCAGCAACCCCCTGAACACTGAAGCTTTCTTT.

This clonotype was observed a few times. This chain connects TRBV7-2 to TRBJ2-7; D gene uncertain. CDR3 length: 13 residues. The V end lost 4 bases, the J end lost 5 bases, and 12 bases lay between the germline ends. Germline loops: CDR1 SGHTA, CDR2 FQGNSA. The CDR3 is CASSSGPTDEQYF. The CDR3 DNA reads TGTGCCAGCAGCTCCGGGCCAACGGACGAGCAGTACTTC.

This clonotype has just a few counts. V usage is TRBV19 and J usage is TRBJ1-5; 11 bases line up with TRBD1. This CDR3 comprises 16 residues. Germline CDR1 LNHDA, CDR2 SQIVND (reference sequence). Trimming at V came to 7 bases and at J to 6 bases, leaving 11 bases not matched to a gene. The CDR3 sequence is CASKEVGQGASQPQHF. CDR3 in DNA: TGTGCCAGTAAAGAGGTAGGACAGGGGGCGAGTCAGCCCCAGCATTTT.

The chain recombines TRBV7-6 with TRBJ1-5; D is unresolved. The CDR3 extends over 16 amino acids. The V gene's germline CDR1 is SGHVS and CDR2 FNYEAQ. Trimming stripped 1 base from V and 2 bases from J, with 12 bases between. This CDR3 is CASSLDSRTGNQPQHF. CDR3 bases: TGTGCCAGCAGCTTAGATAGTAGGACGGGCAATCAGCCCCAGCATTTT. Complete variable domain (other parts from reference TRBV7-6 and TRBJ1-5): GAGVSQSPRYKVTKRGQDVALRCDPISGHVSLYWYRQALGQGPEFLTYFNYEAQQDKSGLPNDRFSAERPEGSISTLTIQRTEQRDSAMYRCASSLDSRTGNQPQHFGDGTRLSIL.

This clonotype was picked up many times. The DNA for the CDR3 is TGCAGCGCTGGGACAGGGGGCGATTCACCCCTCCACTTT. This gives the protein CSAGTGGDSPLHF. V gene TRBV29-1 combines with J gene TRBJ1-6; 12 bases match TRBD1. This CDR3 comprises 13 residues. Per germline, CDR1 SQVTM and CDR2 ANQGSEA. J gave up 8 bases and V 7 bases, and 3 bases lay outside the gene matches.

The chain combines TRBV19 with TRBJ1-1; 8 nucleotides align to TRBD1. CDR1 LNHDA and CDR2 SQIVND come from the germline V gene (reference sequence). The CDR3 length is 14 residues. Germline trimming cut 7 bases from V and 4 bases from J; bases unmatched to any gene: 8. The CDR3 DNA reads TGTGCCAGTACTACCGGACAGGGCGGCACTGAAGCTTTCTTT. Its protein is CASTTGQGGTEAFF. The full variable domain, completed using reference TRBV19 and TRBJ1-1, is DGGITQSPKYLFRKEGQNVTLSCEQNLNHDAMYWYRQDPGQGLRLIYYSQIVNDFQKGDIAEGYSVSREKKESFPLTVTSAQKNPTAFYLCASTTGQGGTEAFFGQGTRLTVV.

The chain uses TRBV2 and TRBJ1-2, with 12 bases lining up with TRBD1. From germline, CDR1 is SNHLY and CDR2 FYNNEI. V shed 6 bases, J shed 2 bases, and the junction held 7 bases outside the gene matches. The CDR3 sequence is 16 residues long. The CDR3 sequence is CASRVGQGARNYGYTF. The CDR3 nucleotides read TGTGCCAGCAGAGTGGGACAGGGGGCGAGGAACTATGGCTACACCTTC.

This clonotype was seen ten or more times. The chain employs TRBV6-5 and TRBJ1-5; tentatively, D is TRBD1 (5 bases). V lost 2 bases to trimming and J lost 7 bases, with 9 bases between them. The CDR3 consists of 13 residues. CDR1 and CDR2 (germline): MNHEY, SVGAGI. CDR3 in DNA: TGTGCCAGCAGTTACATGGGGGAGCAGCCCCAGCATTTT. It yields the protein CASSYMGEQPQHF.

Comment on this clonotype: At one end, the junction sequence differs from germline, possibly due to a read error. V is TRBV10-3 and J is TRBJ1-5; no definite D call. CDR3 size: 14 residues. CDR1 is ENHRY and CDR2 is SYGVKD in the germline V gene. CDR3 sequence: CASSYARENQPQHF. The CDR3 DNA sequence: TGTGCCAGCAGTTACGCCCGGGAAAATCAGCCCCAGCATTTT.

The chain uses TRBV7-2 and TRBJ1-2; D might be TRBD1 (5 bases). V lost 4 bases and J 4 bases, leaving 13 bases between the germline ends. Germline CDR1 is SGHTA and CDR2 is FQGNSA. CDR3 length equals 14 residues. The CDR3 reads CASSSYMGPYGYTF. The DNA of the CDR3 is TGTGCCAGCAGCTCCTACATGGGACCCTATGGCTACACCTTC.

This chain joins TRBV3-1 and TRBJ1-2; the D is unclear. Germline loops: CDR1 LGHDT, CDR2 YNNKEL (reference sequence). The CDR3 consists of 13 residues. Trimming shortened V by 1 base and J by 7 bases, and 10 bases separated the two germline ends. The CDR3 region has the DNA TGTGCCAGCAGCCAAGGAGAGGCGGGTGGCTACACCTTC. It translates to CASSQGEAGGYTF.

This clonotype was seen a few times. The V gene is TRBV5-1, the J gene TRBJ1-2; the match to TRBD1 covers 10 bases. The CDR3 loop spans 17 amino acids. Germline loops: CDR1 SGHRS, CDR2 YFSETQ. After removal of 0 bases from V and 5 bases from J, the junction contained 10 bases not matched to a gene. The CDR3 spells CASSLAPGQGQEYGYTF. As DNA, the CDR3 is TGCGCCAGCAGCTTGGCCCCGGGACAGGGGCAGGAGTATGGCTACACCTTC.

V usage is TRBV24-1 and J usage is TRBJ2-5; possible D gene TRBD1, 5 bases. Trimming took off 6 bases at V and 3 bases at J, with 10 bases between the two ends. CDR3 length: 13 residues. Looked up from germline, CDR1 is KGHDR and CDR2 is SFDVKD. As DNA, the CDR3 is TGTGCCACCAGTAGGCGACAGAAAGAGACCCAGTACTTC. Translation gives CATSRRQKETQYF.

This clonotype was seen repeatedly, ten times or more. The genes are TRBV5-1 and TRBJ1-4; D is unresolved. CDR1 and CDR2 (germline): SGHRS, YFSETQ. V gave up 1 base and J gave up 8 bases, with 12 bases separating them. The CDR3 loop spans 14 amino acids. For the CDR3, the DNA is TGCGCCAGCAGCTTGCGGCAGGACCACGAAAAACTGTTTTTT. Protein sequence: CASSLRQDHEKLFF.

The chain carries TRBV7-9 and TRBJ2-7; D is possibly TRBD1 (6 bases). Germline V gene lookup returns CDR1 SEHNR and CDR2 FQNEAQ (reference sequence). Trimming pared 3 bases from V and 3 bases from J, leaving 9 bases between. The CDR3 has 13 residues. The CDR3 DNA reads as TGTGCCAGCAGCTTCATAGGGGGCTACGAGCAGTACTTC. Translated, it gives CASSFIGGYEQYF.

This clonotype has at least ten counts. V and J are TRBV25-1 and TRBJ1-3; tentative D call: TRBD1 (5 bases). CDR3 size: 13 residues. In germline, CDR1 is MGHDK, CDR2 SYGVNS. Trimming removed 4 bases from V and 2 bases from J, with 6 bases in between. CDR3 sequence reads: CASSGGAGNTIYF. The DNA for the CDR3 is TGTGCCAGCAGTGGGGGGGCTGGAAACACCATATATTTT.

The chain couples TRBV2 to TRBJ1-3, with a weak D call TRBD1 (5 bases). CDR1 SNHLY and CDR2 FYNNEI come from the germline V gene. There are 14 residues in the CDR3. V gave up 2 bases and J gave up 5 bases, with 10 bases separating them. CDR3 protein: CASSEQGGRNTIYF. As DNA, the CDR3 is TGTGCCAGCAGTGAACAGGGAGGCAGAAACACCATATATTTT.

This clonotype has just a few counts. The CDR3 loop is CASRDRAPAYEQYF. CDR3 sequence (DNA): TGTGCCAGCAGAGACAGGGCGCCTGCCTACGAGCAGTACTTC. The rearrangement links TRBV12-3 or TRBV12-4 to TRBJ2-7, with TRBD1 matching over 7 bases. This CDR3 is built from 14 residues. The trim removed 6 bases at V and 2 bases at J, leaving 7 bases unmatched.

This sequence joins TRBV7-9 and TRBJ2-2; TRBD1 matches 10 bases. The CDR3 loop spans 16 amino acids. The V gene end was trimmed by 6 bases and the J gene end by 7 bases; junction bases not matched to a gene: 11. CDR1 is SEHNR and CDR2 is FQNEAQ in the germline V gene (reference sequence). The CDR3 nucleotides are TGTGCCAGCAGTGCGATGGGACAGGGGATTATCGGGGAGCTGTTTTTT. Translated, it gives CASSAMGQGIIGELFF.

The genes are TRBV19 and TRBJ1-2; 7 bases match TRBD1. The CDR3 covers 14 residues. The trim removed 5 bases at V and 8 bases at J, leaving 11 bases unmatched. Germline V gene lookup returns CDR1 LNHDA and CDR2 SQIVND (reference sequence). The CDR3 coding sequence is TGTGCCAGTAGTGGTGTTGAGACAGGGTCCGGCTACACCTTC. This gives the protein CASSGVETGSGYTF.